Listed below are T cell receptor beta chains from one sample, sequenced in a study of cytomegalovirus exposure and HLA in healthy donors. The method was immunoSEQ multiplex PCR; TCRdb's version includes in-frame clones alone and lacks a portion of them. The sample holds 250,000 to 350,000 clones, more than 80% seen once. Input material: PBMCs. These receptors were obtained from a man aged 35 to 55 in good health and CMV-seropositive. The CDR3 runs from the conserved cysteine through the conserved F or W. D genes are given only for firm matches. Expanded clones get a size class; other rows say once, few or many, or leave the size out.

clone_size j_call d_call v_call cdr3_aa cdr3_nt
NA TRBJ2-7 NA TRBV19 CATRTETYEQYF TGTGCCACTAGGACAGAGACCTACGAGCAGTACTTC
NA TRBJ1-1 NA TRBV29-1 CSVDTGFTEAFF TGCAGCGTGGATACAGGGTTCACTGAAGCTTTCTTT
NA TRBJ1-5 TRBD1 TRBV4-2 CASSQDLPGQGNNQPQHF TGTGCCAGCAGCCAAGATCTCCCCGGACAGGGCAACAATCAGCCCCAGCATTTT
once TRBJ2-1 NA TRBV28 CASKTISYNEQFF TGTGCCAGCAAGACTATCTCCTACAATGAGCAGTTCTTC
NA TRBJ2-5 TRBD2 TRBV5-1 CASSLEGASGQETQYF TGCGCCAGCAGCTTGGAGGGCGCTAGCGGGCAAGAGACCCAGTACTTC
few TRBJ1-2 NA TRBV28 CASSVLAGYTF TGTGCCAGCAGTGTGTTGGCCGGCTACACCTTC
NA TRBJ2-1 TRBD1 TRBV27 CASSLAGGAAGYNEQFF TGTGCCAGCAGTTTGGCAGGGGGCGCTGCGGGGTACAATGAGCAGTTCTTC
NA TRBJ2-7 NA TRBV12-2 CASRFPGTSFHEQYF TGTGCAAGTCGCTTTCCCGGGACTAGCTTCCACGAGCAGTACTTC
NA TRBJ2-5 TRBD1 TRBV10-3 CAISAGDRTYQETQYF TGTGCCATCAGTGCCGGGGACAGGACGTACCAAGAGACCCAGTACTTC
NA TRBJ2-1 NA TRBV27 CASSHPGLKGVYNEQFF TGTGCCAGCAGCCATCCGGGACTTAAAGGGGTCTACAATGAGCAGTTCTTC
NA TRBJ2-7 TRBD1 TRBV4-3 CASSQDFIGGAGGNHEQYF TGCGCCAGCAGCCAAGATTTCATTGGTGGGGCAGGGGGCAATCACGAGCAGTACTTC
NA TRBJ1-2 TRBD1 TRBV29-1 CSVVNAGQGARGYTF TGCAGCGTTGTAAATGCGGGACAGGGGGCGCGGGGCTACACCTTC
NA TRBJ2-2 TRBD2 TRBV7-3 CASSLGRASGSGELFF TGTGCCAGCAGCTTGGGGAGAGCTAGCGGGAGTGGGGAGCTGTTTTTT
NA TRBJ1-4 TRBD1 TRBV5-1 CASSLQGATNEKLFF TGCGCCAGCAGCCTTCAGGGGGCAACTAATGAAAAACTGTTTTTT
NA TRBJ2-1 NA TRBV1 CTSSHGLRAGPFHEQFF TGCACCAGCAGCCACGGCTTGAGAGCGGGCCCTTTCCATGAGCAGTTCTTC
NA TRBJ2-1 TRBD1 TRBV9 CASSASGTANNEQFF TGTGCCAGCAGCGCATCCGGGACAGCAAACAATGAGCAGTTCTTC
NA TRBJ2-1 NA TRBV6-6 CASSPQGPYNEQFF TGTGCCAGCAGTCCACAGGGCCCCTACAATGAGCAGTTCTTC
NA TRBJ2-7 TRBD1 TRBV27 CASSRDRGNTYEQYF TGTGCCAGCAGTCGGGACAGGGGAAATACCTACGAGCAGTACTTC
once TRBJ1-1 TRBD1 TRBV27 CASSLQGANEAFF TGTGCCAGCAGTTTGCAGGGGGCAAATGAAGCTTTCTTT
NA TRBJ1-1 TRBD1 TRBV6-5 CASSYSWTGGNTEAFF TGTGCCAGCAGTTACTCTTGGACAGGGGGGAACACTGAAGCTTTCTTT
NA TRBJ2-7 TRBD1 TRBV2 CASSTGQGWSEQYF TGTGCCAGCAGTACGGGACAGGGCTGGAGCGAGCAGTACTTC
NA TRBJ2-7 TRBD1 TRBV7-9 CASSVQGGRGDEQYF TGTGCCAGCAGCGTACAGGGGGGCCGAGGGGACGAGCAGTACTTC
NA TRBJ1-5 NA TRBV27 CASSKQGVSQPQHF TGTGCCAGCAGTAAACAGGGCGTGAGCCAGCCCCAGCATTTT
NA TRBJ2-7 TRBD2 TRBV7-8 CASSSASGAYEQYF TGTGCCAGCAGCTCGGCTAGCGGAGCTTACGAGCAGTACTTC
NA TRBJ2-1 NA TRBV10-1 CASSESARKRTNSYNEQFF TGCGCCAGCAGTGAGTCGGCCAGAAAGCGGACTAACTCCTACAATGAGCAGTTCTTC
NA TRBJ1-1 TRBD1 TRBV5-4 CASSLETPDRAGTEAFF TGTGCCAGCAGCTTGGAAACTCCTGACAGGGCCGGCACTGAAGCTTTCTTT
NA TRBJ2-7 NA TRBV7-9 CASSLASDTSSYEQYF TGTGCCAGCAGCTTAGCGTCGGACACGAGCTCCTACGAGCAGTACTTC
NA TRBJ2-7 TRBD1 TRBV6-5 CASSSTGFTYEQYF TGTGCCAGCAGTTCGACAGGGTTCACCTACGAGCAGTACTTC
NA TRBJ1-1 NA TRBV6-5 CASSYDQRARAFF TGTGCCAGCAGTTACGACCAGCGGGCGAGAGCTTTCTTT
few TRBJ2-1 TRBD1 TRBV5-6 CASSVLAGQGADNEQFF TGTGCCAGCAGCGTTCTCGCGGGGCAGGGGGCGGACAATGAGCAGTTCTTC
NA TRBJ1-3 NA TRBV19 CASREMNTIYF TGTGCCAGTCGAGAAATGAACACCATATATTTT
NA TRBJ2-1 NA TRBV7-6 CASSFLAGNGNEQFF TGTGCCAGCAGCTTCCTGGCGGGGAATGGCAATGAGCAGTTCTTC
NA TRBJ2-2 TRBD1 TRBV15 CATRTQTGDTGELFF TGTGCCACCAGGACTCAGACAGGGGACACCGGGGAGCTGTTTTTT
NA TRBJ2-5 TRBD2 TRBV6-6 CASSYAVAGGQETQYF TGTGCCAGCAGTTATGCGGTAGCGGGAGGGCAAGAGACCCAGTACTTC
NA TRBJ2-7 NA TRBV4-1 CASSHGQTTYEQYF TGCGCCAGCAGCCATGGACAGACAACCTACGAGCAGTACTTC
few TRBJ1-5 TRBD1 TRBV4-1 CASSQEGAGQGGQPQHF TGCGCCAGCAGCCAAGAGGGGGCCGGACAGGGGGGTCAGCCCCAGCATTTT
NA TRBJ2-1 NA TRBV4-1 CASSQQTGDLYNEQFF TGCGCCAGCAGCCAACAAACGGGGGACCTCTACAATGAGCAGTTCTTC
NA TRBJ1-5 TRBD1 TRBV19 CASSIDGTGHNQPQHF TGTGCCAGTAGTATAGATGGGACAGGGCACAATCAGCCCCAGCATTTT
NA TRBJ2-3 TRBD2 TRBV28 CASGPHGRWDTQYF TGTGCCAGCGGGCCGCACGGGAGGTGGGATACGCAGTATTTT
NA TRBJ1-5 NA TRBV6-5 CASSTNAYSNQPQHF TGTGCCAGCAGCACGAATGCCTATAGCAATCAGCCCCAGCATTTT
NA TRBJ1-5 NA TRBV27 CASSPPGQPQHF TGTGCCAGCAGTCCCCCAGGGCAGCCCCAGCATTTT
NA TRBJ1-1 NA TRBV29-1 CSVAGDTEAFF TGCAGCGTTGCAGGGGACACTGAAGCTTTCTTT
NA TRBJ2-1 TRBD2 TRBV5-4 CASSTRLSGAYNEQFF TGTGCCAGCAGCACCCGACTTAGCGGGGCCTACAATGAGCAGTTCTTC
once TRBJ2-2 NA TRBV21-1 CASSKGVGWLAGGANTGELFF TGTGCCAGCAGCAAAGGGGTAGGGTGGCTAGCGGGAGGTGCGAACACCGGGGAGCTGTTTTTT
NA TRBJ2-7 TRBD2 TRBV13 CASSLESGGGRVWEQYF TGTGCCAGCAGCTTAGAATCTGGTGGCGGGAGGGTCTGGGAGCAGTACTTC
NA TRBJ1-3 TRBD1 TRBV6-6 CASSYTGQGGGNTIYF TGTGCCAGCAGTTACACGGGACAGGGTGGTGGAAACACCATATATTTT
NA TRBJ2-1 NA TRBV5-1 CASGAASAGNEQFF TGCGCCAGCGGAGCCGCCTCGGCGGGGAATGAGCAGTTCTTC
NA TRBJ1-6 TRBD1 TRBV5-4 CASSSGGDSNSPLHF TGTGCCAGCAGCTCCGGGGGGGACAGCAATTCACCCCTCCACTTT
NA TRBJ2-7 TRBD2 TRBV28 CASRLAGSYEQYF TGTGCCTCGCGGCTAGCGGGGTCCTACGAGCAGTACTTC
NA TRBJ1-3 NA TRBV27 CASSRVGGASGNTIYF TGTGCCAGCAGTCGCGTCGGGGGGGCCTCTGGAAACACCATATATTTT
NA TRBJ2-7 NA TRBV28 CASSPPDTWEQYF TGTGCCAGCAGTCCCCCGGACACGTGGGAGCAGTACTTC
NA TRBJ1-1 NA TRBV7-8 CASSLGQNTEAFF TGTGCCAGCAGCTTAGGGCAGAACACTGAAGCTTTCTTT
NA TRBJ2-4 TRBD2 TRBV29-1 CSGASLAGENIQYF TGCAGCGGGGCATCACTAGCGGGGGAAAACATTCAGTACTTC
NA TRBJ2-7 TRBD1 TRBV2 CASSDLETGNEQYF TGTGCCAGCAGTGATTTGGAGACAGGGAACGAGCAGTACTTC
NA TRBJ2-3 NA TRBV5-1 CASSPGGQGLTSTDTQYF TGCGCCAGCAGCCCGGGAGGTCAGGGGCTGACCAGCACAGATACGCAGTATTTT